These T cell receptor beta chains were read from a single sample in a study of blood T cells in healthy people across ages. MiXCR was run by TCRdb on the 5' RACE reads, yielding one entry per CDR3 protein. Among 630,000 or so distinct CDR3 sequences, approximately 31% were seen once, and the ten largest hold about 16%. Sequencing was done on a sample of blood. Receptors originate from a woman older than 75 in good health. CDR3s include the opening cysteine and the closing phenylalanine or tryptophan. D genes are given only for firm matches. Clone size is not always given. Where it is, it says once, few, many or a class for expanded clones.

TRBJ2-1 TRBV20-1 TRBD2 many CSARRLAGGLHYNEQFF TGCAGTGCTAGGCGACTAGCGGGGGGGCTACACTACAATGAGCAGTTCTTC
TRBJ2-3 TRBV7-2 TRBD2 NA CASAISPGLAVWYF TGTGCCAGCGCCATTAGCCCCGGACTAGCTGTCTGGTATTTT
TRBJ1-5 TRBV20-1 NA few CSARVPHHYQQPQHF TGCAGTGCTAGAGTCCCGCACCATTACCAGCAGCCCCAGCATTTT
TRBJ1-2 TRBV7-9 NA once CASSLADAPTYGYTF TGTGCCAGCAGCTTAGCGGACGCCCCGACCTATGGCTACACCTTC
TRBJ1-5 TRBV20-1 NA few CSAVSGAGGFSNQPQHF TGCAGTGCTGTTTCTGGGGCTGGGGGATTTAGCAATCAGCCCCAGCATTTT
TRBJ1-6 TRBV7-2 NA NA CASSQQGHSPLHF TGTGCCAGCAGCCAACAGGGACATTCACCCCTCCACTTT
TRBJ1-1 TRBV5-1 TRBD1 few CASRWDRHTEAFF TGCGCCAGCAGGTGGGACAGGCACACTGAAGCTTTCTTT
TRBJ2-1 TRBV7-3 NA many CASSLSRDYNEQFF TGTGCCAGCAGCTTAAGCCGGGACTACAATGAGCAGTTCTTC
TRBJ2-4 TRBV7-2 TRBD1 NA CASSSRGQGVYGQYF TGTGCCAGCAGCTCGAGAGGACAGGGGGTTTACGGGCAGTACTTC
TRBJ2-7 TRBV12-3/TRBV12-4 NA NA CASSLLGSSYNEQYF TGTGCCAGCAGTTTACTGGGGAGCTCCTACAATGAGCAGTACTTC
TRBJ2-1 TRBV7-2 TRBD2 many CASSLVAGGHDEQFF TGTGCCAGCAGCTTAGTGGCGGGGGGGCACGATGAGCAGTTCTTC
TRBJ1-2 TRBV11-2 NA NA CASGAGIYGYTF TGTGCCAGCGGGGCAGGGATCTATGGCTACACCTTC
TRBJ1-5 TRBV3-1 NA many CASSPRTARQPQHF TGTGCCAGCAGCCCAAGGACAGCGCGTCAGCCCCAGCATTTT
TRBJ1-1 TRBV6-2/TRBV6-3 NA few CASSSQSRNLVFSEAFF TGTGCCAGCAGTTCGCAATCCAGGAATTTGGTGTTCTCTGAAGCTTTCTTT
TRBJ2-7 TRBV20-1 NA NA CSAYIPEKGEQYF TGCAGTGCCTACATCCCGGAGAAAGGCGAGCAGTACTTC
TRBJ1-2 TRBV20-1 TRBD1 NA CSARGQIYGYTF TGCAGTGCCAGGGGACAGATCTATGGCTACACCTTC
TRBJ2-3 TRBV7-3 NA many CASSTQPMTGQYTDTQYF TGTGCCAGCAGCACTCAACCTATGACGGGCCAATACACAGATACGCAGTATTTT
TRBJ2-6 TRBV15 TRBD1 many CATSLTGYGANVLTF TGTGCCACCAGCTTGACAGGGTACGGGGCCAACGTCCTGACTTTC
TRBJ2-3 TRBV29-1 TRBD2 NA CSVVGLAGTDTQYF TGCAGCGTTGTGGGACTAGCAGGCACAGATACGCAGTATTTT
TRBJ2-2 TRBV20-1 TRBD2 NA CSAPGLAPDTGEPFF TGCAGTGCTCCCGGACTAGCCCCCGACACCGGGGAGCCGTTTTTT
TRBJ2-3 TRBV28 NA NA CASRPQGASTDTQYF TGTGCCAGCAGACCACAGGGAGCTAGCACAGATACGCAGTATTTT
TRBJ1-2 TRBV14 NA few CASSQDFYGYTF TGTGCCAGCAGCCAAGATTTCTATGGCTACACCTTC
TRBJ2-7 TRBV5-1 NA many CASSFMWPRSSYEQYF TGCGCCAGCAGCTTTATGTGGCCGCGGAGCTCCTACGAGCAGTACTTC
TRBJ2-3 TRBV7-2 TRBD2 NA CASSNVRGGTDTQYF TGTGCCAGCAGCAACGTGCGGGGGGGCACAGATACGCAGTATTTT
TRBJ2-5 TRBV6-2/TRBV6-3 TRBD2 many CASSYSFAGDQETQYF TGTGCCAGCAGTTACAGTTTCGCGGGGGATCAAGAGACCCAGTACTTC
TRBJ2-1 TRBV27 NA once CAGMSADSYNEQFF TGTGCCGGCATGTCCGCGGACTCCTACAATGAGCAGTTCTTC
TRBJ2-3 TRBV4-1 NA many CASSQATGAGTDTQYF TGCGCCAGCAGCCAAGCCACGGGGGCGGGTACAGATACGCAGTATTTT
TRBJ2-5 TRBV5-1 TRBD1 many CASTLGQSETQYF TGCGCCAGCACCTTGGGACAGTCGGAGACCCAGTACTTC
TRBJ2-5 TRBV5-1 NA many CATSSSAGAAQETQYF TGCGCCACCAGCAGTTCGGCCGGGGCCGCCCAAGAGACCCAGTACTTC
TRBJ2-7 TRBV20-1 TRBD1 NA CSANRGEKAEQYF TGCAGTGCTAACAGGGGGGAGAAGGCCGAGCAGTACTTC
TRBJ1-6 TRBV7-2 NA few CASSERGVSSPLHF TGTGCCAGCAGCGAACGGGGCGTGTCTTCACCCCTCCACTTT
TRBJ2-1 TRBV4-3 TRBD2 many CASSQEVRTSGGEQFF TGCGCCAGCAGCCAAGAGGTCCGAACTAGCGGGGGGGAGCAGTTCTTC
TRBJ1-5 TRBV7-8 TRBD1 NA CASSRLPGQGLAQPQHF TGTGCCAGCAGCCGACTTCCGGGACAGGGATTGGCTCAGCCCCAGCATTTT
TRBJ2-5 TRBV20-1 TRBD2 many CSAPAGAPPKTQYF TGCAGTGCCCCAGCGGGGGCTCCCCCCAAGACCCAGTACTTC
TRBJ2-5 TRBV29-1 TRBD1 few CSVQIRGTAVGEQYF TGCAGCGTCCAAATTAGGGGGACAGCCGTCGGGGAGCAGTACTTC
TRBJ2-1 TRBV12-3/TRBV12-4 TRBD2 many CASSPTSGGAAEQFF TGTGCCAGCAGCCCCACTAGCGGGGGGGCCGCTGAGCAGTTCTTC
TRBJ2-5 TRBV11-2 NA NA CAGSPVGETQYF TGTGCCGGCAGCCCTGTGGGGGAGACCCAGTACTTC
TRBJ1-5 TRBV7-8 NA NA CASSLPVWSNQPQHF TGTGCCAGCAGTCTGCCAGTATGGAGCAATCAGCCCCAGCATTTT
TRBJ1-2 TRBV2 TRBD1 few CASSEVAGQGAGYGYTF TGTGCCAGCAGTGAAGTGGCGGGACAGGGGGCAGGGTATGGCTACACCTTC
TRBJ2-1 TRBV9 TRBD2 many CASSGLAGYNEQFF TGTGCCAGCAGTGGACTAGCGGGGTACAATGAGCAGTTCTTC
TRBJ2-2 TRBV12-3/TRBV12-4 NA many CASSLQGWTGELFF TGTGCCAGCAGTTTACAGGGGTGGACCGGGGAGCTGTTTTTT
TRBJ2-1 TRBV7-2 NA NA CASSLGEQGRENEQFF TGTGCCAGCAGCCTGGGGGAGCAGGGCAGGGAGAATGAGCAGTTCTTC
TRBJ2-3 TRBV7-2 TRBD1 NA CATGTGRTDTQYF TGTGCCACCGGGACAGGGAGAACAGATACGCAGTATTTT
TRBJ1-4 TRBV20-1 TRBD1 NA CSARDPGGDSNEKLFF TGCAGTGCTAGAGATCCGGGGGGGGACAGTAATGAAAAACTGTTTTTT
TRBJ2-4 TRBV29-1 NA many CSVPAPGLRAKNIQYF TGCAGCGTTCCGGCACCGGGGCTACGTGCCAAAAACATTCAGTACTTC
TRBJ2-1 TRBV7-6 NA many CASSLVRRGPTSSYNEQFF TGTGCCAGCAGCTTAGTTCGGCGGGGGCCCACTAGCTCCTACAATGAGCAGTTCTTC
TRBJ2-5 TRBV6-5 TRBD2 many CASRKRGRQETQYF TGTGCCAGCAGGAAGCGGGGGCGCCAAGAGACCCAGTACTTC
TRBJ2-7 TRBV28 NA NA CAGSPGGSNKETQYF TGTGCCGGCAGCCCCGGGGGCAGTAATAAAGAGACTCAGTACTTC
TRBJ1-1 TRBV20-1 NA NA CSAREGDRNTEAFF TGCAGTGCTAGAGAGGGCGACAGGAACACTGAAGCTTTCTTT